This TCR beta chain was sequenced during a study of blood T cell repertoires in COVID-19. Overall study: Samples came from the United States, Italy and Spain, spanning acute and convalescent COVID-19. Sources were T cells, B-cell-depleted T cells, or PBMCs; the material itself was cDNA or gDNA.

Germline CDR1 reads MNHNY; CDR2 reads SVGAGI (reference sequence). The V segment lost 3 bases and the J segment 5 bases; nucleotides outside the gene matches: 7. The CDR3 is 15 residues long. Patients at the Seattle site were enrolled during active infection and followed longitudinally. Original data processing: Amplifying reference gene primers gave estimates of nucleated cell counts. The assay was immunoSEQ multiplex PCR, and TCRdb's table has in-frame clones only and misses some. V and J calls and clone size follow that table, whereas D and trimming were derived from the DNA. The data contain 150,000 to 200,000 clones, 70% to 90% of them seen just once; the ten biggest clones take up 9.5% to 12%.

V is TRBV6-6 and J is TRBJ2-3; TRBD2 aligns across 8 bases. Sequencing input: peripheral blood. The sequence came from a woman aged 55-70 years with COVID-19, enrolled during active disease. As DNA, the CDR3 is TGTGCCAGCAGTTATGAGCGGGAGACTATAGATACGCAGTATTTT. Translating it yields CASSYERETIDTQYF.